The 3 T cell receptor beta chains given below trace back to one sample, sequenced in a study of blood T cell repertoires in COVID-19. The assay was immunoSEQ multiplex PCR, and TCRdb's table has in-frame clones only and misses some. The profile shows hundreds of thousands of clones, roughly 84% of them singletons. The sequenced sample was peripheral blood. These receptors came from a woman aged 40 to 50 with active or convalescent COVID-19.

This chain joins TRBV28 and TRBJ1-3; D gene unclear. Trimming took 3 bases from V and 0 from J, leaving 6 bases between them. Germline V gene data show CDR1 as MDHEN and CDR2 as SYDVKM. CDR3 length equals 14 residues. The CDR3 loop reads CASSFSSSGNTIYF. CDR3 coding DNA: TGTGCCAGCAGTTTCAGTTCCTCTGGAAACACCATATATTTT.

The chain links TRBV28 to TRBJ2-7; D is unclear. Per germline, CDR1 MDHEN and CDR2 SYDVKM. The CDR3 has 13 residues. Trimming removed 8 bases from V and 6 bases from J, with 17 bases in between. DNA for the CDR3: TGTGCCAGCGAGAACCCAGCGCGTGTCGAGCAGTACTTC. It translates to CASENPARVEQYF.

This chain uses TRBV2 with TRBJ1-2; a possible D gene is TRBD1 (6 bases). The CDR3 covers 13 residues. Trimming shortened V by 6 bases and J by 4 bases, and 12 bases separated the two germline ends. Germline-derived CDR1 and CDR2 are SNHLY and FYNNEI. CDR3 amino acids: CASREDSSYGYTF. The CDR3 region has the DNA TGTGCCAGCAGGGAGGACAGTAGCTATGGCTACACCTTC.